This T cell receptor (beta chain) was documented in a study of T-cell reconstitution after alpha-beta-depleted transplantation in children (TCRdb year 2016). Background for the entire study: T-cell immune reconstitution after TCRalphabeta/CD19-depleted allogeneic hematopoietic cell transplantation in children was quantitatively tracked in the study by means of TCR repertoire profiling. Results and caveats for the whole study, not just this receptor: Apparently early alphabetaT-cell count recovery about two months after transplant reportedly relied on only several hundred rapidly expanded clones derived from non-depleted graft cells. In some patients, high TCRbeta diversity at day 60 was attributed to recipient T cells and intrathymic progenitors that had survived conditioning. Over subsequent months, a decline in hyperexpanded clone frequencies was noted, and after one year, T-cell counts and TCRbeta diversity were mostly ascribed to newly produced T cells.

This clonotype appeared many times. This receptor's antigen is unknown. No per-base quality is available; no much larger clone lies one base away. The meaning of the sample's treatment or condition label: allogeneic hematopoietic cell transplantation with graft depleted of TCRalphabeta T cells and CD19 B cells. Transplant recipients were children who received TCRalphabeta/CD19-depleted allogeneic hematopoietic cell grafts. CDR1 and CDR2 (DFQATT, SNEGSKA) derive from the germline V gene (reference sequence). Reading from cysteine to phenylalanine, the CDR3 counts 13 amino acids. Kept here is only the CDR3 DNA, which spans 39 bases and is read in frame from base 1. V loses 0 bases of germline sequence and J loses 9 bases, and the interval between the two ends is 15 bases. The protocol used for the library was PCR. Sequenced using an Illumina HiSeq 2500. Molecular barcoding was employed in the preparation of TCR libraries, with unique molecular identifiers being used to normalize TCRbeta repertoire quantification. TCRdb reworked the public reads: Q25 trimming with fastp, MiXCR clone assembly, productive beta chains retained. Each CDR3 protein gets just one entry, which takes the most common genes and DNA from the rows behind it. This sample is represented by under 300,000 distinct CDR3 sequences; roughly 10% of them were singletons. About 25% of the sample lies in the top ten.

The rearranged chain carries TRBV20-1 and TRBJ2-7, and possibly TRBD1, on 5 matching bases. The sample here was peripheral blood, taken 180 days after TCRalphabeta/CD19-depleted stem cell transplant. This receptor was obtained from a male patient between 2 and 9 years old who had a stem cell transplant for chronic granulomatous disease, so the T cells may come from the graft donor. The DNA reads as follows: TGCAGTGCTAGAGATTTTGACAGCTTTCGGCAGTACTTC. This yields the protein CSARDFDSFRQYF.